These T cell receptor beta chains were read from a single sample in a study of identical twins. A single record per CDR3 protein comes from TCRdb applying MiXCR to the 5' RACE reads. The sample lists hundreds of thousands of distinct CDR3 sequences; roughly 10% were seen once. The sample was also linked to a second study, of yellow fever vaccine responses in identical twins.

The sample consisted of CD8+ T cells sorted from blood. These receptors were obtained from a woman aged 18-29 years in good health. The CDR3 runs from the conserved cysteine through the conserved F or W. Each record gives: V gene, J gene, CDR3 protein.

TRBV2	TRBJ2-3	CASPDSSTDTQYF
TRBV15	TRBJ2-3	CATSAAPADTQYF
TRBV7-9	TRBJ2-3	CTSSLPERTDTQYF
TRBV6-2/TRBV6-3	TRBJ2-3	CASSYVRGGSDTQYF
TRBV4-1	TRBJ2-3	CASSQNSAEPTDTQYF
TRBV11-2	TRBJ1-5	CASSSTGINQPQHF
TRBV7-9	TRBJ2-7	CASSSRGFPYEQYF
TRBV29-1	TRBJ1-1	CSVSPTLNTEAFF
TRBV12-3/TRBV12-4	TRBJ2-2	CASSPPDGTGTGENTGELFF
TRBV28	TRBJ2-1	CASSFRLGSDEQFF
TRBV6-4	TRBJ2-3	CASSDSGGGGTDTQYF
TRBV4-3	TRBJ1-6	CASSQPGGPLHF
TRBV28	TRBJ2-7	CASSFGTGEGYEQYF
TRBV6-1	TRBJ2-7	CASRTGFYEQYF
TRBV11-2	TRBJ2-7	CASSLAGFSYEQYF
TRBV7-3	TRBJ2-1	CASSLLGGGAQFF
TRBV30	TRBJ2-1	CAWRVLADNEQFF
TRBV7-9	TRBJ2-7	CASSLLRTSYEQYF
TRBV30	TRBJ2-7	CAWKPQSYEQYF
TRBV4-3	TRBJ2-2	CASSPGQGNTGELFF
TRBV24-1	TRBJ2-5	CATSALGGETQYF
TRBV4-3	TRBJ2-7	CASSQDRQGASYEQYF
TRBV12-3/TRBV12-4	TRBJ2-3	CASSNLGSGANTDTQYF